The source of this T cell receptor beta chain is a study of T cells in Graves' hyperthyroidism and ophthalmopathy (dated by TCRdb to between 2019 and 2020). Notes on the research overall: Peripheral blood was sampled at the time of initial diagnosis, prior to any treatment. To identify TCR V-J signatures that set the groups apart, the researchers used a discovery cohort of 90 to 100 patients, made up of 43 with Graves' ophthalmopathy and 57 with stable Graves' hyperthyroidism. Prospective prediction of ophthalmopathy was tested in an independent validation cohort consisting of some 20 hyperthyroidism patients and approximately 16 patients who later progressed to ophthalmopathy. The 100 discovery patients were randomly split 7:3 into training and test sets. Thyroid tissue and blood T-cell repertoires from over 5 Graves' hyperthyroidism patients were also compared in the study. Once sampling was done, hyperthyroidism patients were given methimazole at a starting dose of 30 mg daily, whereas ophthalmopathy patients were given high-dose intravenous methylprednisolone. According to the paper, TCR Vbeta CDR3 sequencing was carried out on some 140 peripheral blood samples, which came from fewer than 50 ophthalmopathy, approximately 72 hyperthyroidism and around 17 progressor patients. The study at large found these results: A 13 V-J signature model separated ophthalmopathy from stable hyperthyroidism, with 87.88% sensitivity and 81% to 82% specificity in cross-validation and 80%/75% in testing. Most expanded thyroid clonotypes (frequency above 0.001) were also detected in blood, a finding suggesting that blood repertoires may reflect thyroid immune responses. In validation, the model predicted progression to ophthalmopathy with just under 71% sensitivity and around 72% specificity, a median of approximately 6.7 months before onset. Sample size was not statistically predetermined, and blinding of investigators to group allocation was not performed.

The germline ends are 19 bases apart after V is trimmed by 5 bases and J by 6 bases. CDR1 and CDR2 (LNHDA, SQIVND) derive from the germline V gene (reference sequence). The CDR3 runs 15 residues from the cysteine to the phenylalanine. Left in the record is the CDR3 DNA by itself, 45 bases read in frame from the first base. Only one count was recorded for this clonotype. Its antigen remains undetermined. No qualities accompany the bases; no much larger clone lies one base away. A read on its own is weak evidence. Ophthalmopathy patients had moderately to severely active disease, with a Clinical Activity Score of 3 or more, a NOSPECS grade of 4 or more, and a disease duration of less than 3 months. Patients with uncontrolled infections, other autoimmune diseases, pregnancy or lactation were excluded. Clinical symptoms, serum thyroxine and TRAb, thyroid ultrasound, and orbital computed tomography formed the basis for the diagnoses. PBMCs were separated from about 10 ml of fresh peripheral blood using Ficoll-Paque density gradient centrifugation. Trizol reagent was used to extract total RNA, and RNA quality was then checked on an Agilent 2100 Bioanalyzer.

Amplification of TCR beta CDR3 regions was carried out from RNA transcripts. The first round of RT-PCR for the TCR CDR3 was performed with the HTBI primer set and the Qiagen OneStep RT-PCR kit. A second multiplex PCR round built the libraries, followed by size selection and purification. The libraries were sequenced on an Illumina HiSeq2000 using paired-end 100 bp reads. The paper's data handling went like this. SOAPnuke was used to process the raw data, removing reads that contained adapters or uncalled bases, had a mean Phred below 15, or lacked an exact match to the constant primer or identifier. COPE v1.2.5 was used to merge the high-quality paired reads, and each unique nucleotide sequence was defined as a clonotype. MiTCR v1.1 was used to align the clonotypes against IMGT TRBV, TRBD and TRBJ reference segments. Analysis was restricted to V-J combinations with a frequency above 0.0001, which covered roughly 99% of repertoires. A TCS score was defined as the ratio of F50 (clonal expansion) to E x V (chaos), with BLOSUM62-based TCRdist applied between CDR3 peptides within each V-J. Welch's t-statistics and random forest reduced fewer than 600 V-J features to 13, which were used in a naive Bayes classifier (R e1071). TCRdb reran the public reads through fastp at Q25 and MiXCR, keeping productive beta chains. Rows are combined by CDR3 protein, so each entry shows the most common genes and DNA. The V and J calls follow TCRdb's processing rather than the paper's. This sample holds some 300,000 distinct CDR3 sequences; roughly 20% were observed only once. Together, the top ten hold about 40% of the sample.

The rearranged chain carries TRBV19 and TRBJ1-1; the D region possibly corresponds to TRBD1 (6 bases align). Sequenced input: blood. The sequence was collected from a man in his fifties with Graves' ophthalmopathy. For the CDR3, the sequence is CASSSLPQGRAEAFF. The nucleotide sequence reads TGTGCCAGTAGTTCCTTACCACAGGGACGAGCTGAAGCTTTCTTT. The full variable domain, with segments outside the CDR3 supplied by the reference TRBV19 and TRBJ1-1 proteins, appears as DGGITQSPKYLFRKEGQNVTLSCEQNLNHDAMYWYRQDPGQGLRLIYYSQIVNDFQKGDIAEGYSVSREKKESFPLTVTSAQKNPTAFYLCASSSLPQGRAEAFFGQGTRLTVV.